This T cell receptor (beta chain) was observed in a study of cytomegalovirus exposure and HLA in healthy donors. As for the study in general: The roughly 100 million unique TCR beta sequences, from roughly 170 million T cells, were found by an earlier analysis. Notes on the study in general: Most TCR beta V segments were productive about 87% or about 30% of the time in an earlier analysis. Presence/absence comparisons presumed near-even sequencing depth among donors.

With respect to this clone: Antigen unknown.

There are 14 residues in the CDR3. Germline V gives CDR1 SNHLY, CDR2 FYNNEI. After removal of 7 bases from V and 4 bases from J, the junction contained 7 bases not matched to a gene. Primers for the PCR totalled 60 Vbeta and 13 Jbeta. Sequencing used immunoSEQ multiplex PCR; TCRdb keeps in-frame clones, though not all of them. The profile shows about 140,000 clones, about 75% of them singletons. Sequencing was done on a sample of PBMCs. The sequence was obtained from a woman in her thirties or forties in good health and CMV-seronegative. This chain joins TRBV2 and TRBJ2-3, with 8 bases aligning to TRBD2. CDR3 in amino acids: CASKGRGDSDTQYF. CDR3 coding DNA: TGTGCCAGCAAGGGGCGGGGGGATTCAGATACGCAGTATTTT.